The 30 T cell receptor beta chains in this list originate from one sample, sequenced in a study of blood T cells in healthy people across ages. Alongside a J-beta primer mix, a sample-barcoded 5' primer served in a second PCR lasting roughly 6 to 11 cycles. TCRdb re-analysed the 5' RACE reads in MiXCR, keeping a single row per CDR3 protein. The data contain approximately 830,000 distinct CDR3 sequences, 62% of them singletons. The sample was blood. The source is a young man in good health.

This chain connects TRBV4-1 to TRBJ2-5; D remains unclear. Germline V gene sequence: CDR1 MGHRA, CDR2 YSYEKL. The V end lost 3 bases, the J end lost 5 bases, and 13 bases lay between the germline ends. This CDR3 comprises 14 residues. The CDR3 is CASSHPQSLETQYF. For the CDR3, the DNA is TGCGCCAGCAGCCACCCTCAGAGTTTGGAGACCCAGTACTTC.

The J gene is TRBJ2-7, the V gene TRBV20-1, with a tentative D call TRBD1 (6 bases). The J call may be incorrect, as the DNA end agrees better with TRBJ2-5. CDR1 DFQATT and CDR2 SNEGSKA come from the germline V gene (reference sequence). The CDR3 runs 15 residues. CDR3 loop: CSARATDLRGETQYF. CDR3 in DNA: TGCAGTGCTAGGGCCACGGATCTAAGGGGGGAGACCCAGTACTTC.

As to this clonotype: Likely a read error: the CDR3 ends without its conserved phenylalanine or tryptophan. The chain employs TRBV7-2 and TRBJ2-7, with 8 bases aligning to TRBD1. V lost 8 bases, J lost 2 bases, and 2 bases stayed unmatched. The CDR3 loop spans 12 amino acids. CDR1 and CDR2 (germline): SGHTA, FQGNSA. Here the CDR3 DNA reads TGTGCCAGCGCAGGGGGCGCCTACGAGCAGTACTTG. Amino acid sequence: CASAGGAYEQYL.

This clonotype came up a few times. The chain employs TRBV27 and TRBJ2-1, with TRBD2 identical over 7 bases. The J segment lost 8 bases and the V segment lost 8 bases, leaving 9 bases of the junction unmatched. Per germline, CDR1 MNHEY and CDR2 SMNVEV (reference sequence). The CDR3 extends over 13 amino acids. The CDR3 spells CASRVTSVYEQFF. The CDR3, as DNA: TGTGCCAGCCGGGTTACTAGCGTCTATGAGCAGTTCTTC.

The chain recombines TRBV6-2 or TRBV6-3 with TRBJ2-7, with D perhaps matching TRBD1 (6 bases). Per the germline V gene, CDR1 is MNHEY and CDR2 is SVGEGT. Trimming cost V 2 bases and J 0 bases, with 11 bases left between them. The CDR3 extends over 15 amino acids. CDR3 in DNA: TGTGCCAGCAGTTACCCCGGACAGAACTCCTACGAGCAGTACTTC. The encoded protein is CASSYPGQNSYEQYF.

The V and J genes are TRBV2 and TRBJ1-5; no clear D gene. Germline values: CDR1 SNHLY, CDR2 FYNNEI. The CDR3 sequence is 14 residues long. V lost 5 bases, J lost 5 bases, and 13 bases lay in between. Here the CDR3 DNA reads TGTGCCAGCAGTAGGGATGTGGGCGATCAGCCCCAGCATTTT. Its protein product is CASSRDVGDQPQHF.

The V gene is TRBV5-1, the J gene TRBJ2-5, with 10 bases lining up with TRBD1. With the DNA end fitting TRBJ2-7 better, the J assignment may be wrong. CDR3 length: 16 amino acids. The germline gives CDR1 SGHRS, CDR2 YFSETQ. The CDR3 DNA is TGCGCCAGCAGCCTTTCCCCCGGGACAGGGGTCGGCGAGCAGTACTTC. It yields the protein CASSLSPGTGVGEQYF.

The J gene is TRBJ2-7, the V gene TRBV12-3 or TRBV12-4; D unclear. V was trimmed by 2 bases and J by 6 bases, leaving 11 bases between them. The length of the CDR3 is 13 residues. The CDR3 sequence: CASSLRPPGEQYF. In nucleotides, the CDR3 is TGTGCCAGCAGTTTACGGCCCCCGGGCGAGCAGTACTTC.

This clonotype was found a few times. The rearrangement uses TRBV20-1 and TRBJ1-2, with D perhaps matching TRBD1 (6 bases). Germline assignment: CDR1 DFQATT and CDR2 SNEGSKA (reference sequence). V lost 6 bases and J 4 bases, leaving 21 bases between the germline ends. The CDR3 consists of 15 residues. CDR3 loop: CSAASDREEVYGYTF. The CDR3 nucleotides read TGCAGTGCGGCCTCGGACAGAGAGGAAGTCTATGGCTACACCTTC.

Note on this clonotype: Given the absence of the conserved phenylalanine or tryptophan at the CDR3 end, a read error is likely. The chain employs TRBV7-2 and TRBJ2-5; TRBD2 matches at 15 bases. The CDR3 length is 16 residues. The germline CDR1 and CDR2 sequences are SGHTA and FQGNSA. Here the CDR3 DNA reads TGTTCCAGCAGCAGGACTAGCGGGGGGGCAGGGGAGACCCAGTACTGC. As protein: CSSSRTSGGAGETQYC.

The chain employs TRBV2 and TRBJ2-4; 9 bases match TRBD1. Per the germline V gene, CDR1 is SNHLY and CDR2 is FYNNEI. V was pared by 5 bases and J by 5 bases, with 7 bases of the junction left unmatched. The CDR3 length is 15 residues. This CDR3 is CASSQQGAGENIQYF. CDR3 nucleotide sequence: TGTGCCAGCAGTCAACAGGGGGCGGGTGAAAACATTCAGTACTTC.

The chain couples TRBV5-6 to TRBJ2-1, with unresolved D. The V gene lost 3 bases and the J gene lost 8 bases, with 6 bases spanning the gap. The CDR3 loop spans 11 amino acids. The germline V gene encodes CDR1 SGHDT and CDR2 YYEEEE. The CDR3 DNA reads as TGTGCCAGCAGCTGGGGATATGAGCAGTTCTTC. Residues: CASSWGYEQFF.

There are a few counts of this clonotype. This CDR3 is CASSQLPPTGRIAGAQETQYF. The CDR3 DNA reads TGTGCCAGCAGCCAACTTCCGCCGACAGGGAGGATAGCGGGGGCACAAGAGACCCAGTACTTC. The chain joins TRBV3-1 to TRBJ2-5, with 9 bases fitting TRBD2. Germline values: CDR1 LGHDT, CDR2 YNNKEL (reference sequence). V gave up 2 bases and J gave up 2 bases; unmatched junction bases: 21. This CDR3 region has 21 residues.

This rearrangement joins TRBV9 to TRBJ2-2, with 10 bases matching TRBD2. This CDR3 is 17 amino acids long. J lost 0 bases, V lost 2 bases, and 4 bases had no gene match. Germline V gene sequence: CDR1 SGDLS, CDR2 YYNGEE. The CDR3 DNA reads as TGTGCCAGCAGCGTGGGTAGCGGGGGGTCGAACACCGGGGAGCTGTTTTTT. It translates to CASSVGSGGSNTGELFF.

This rearrangement joins TRBV7-2 to TRBJ2-1, with no clear D. The V gene lost 5 bases and the J gene lost 8 bases, with 10 bases spanning the gap. The length of the CDR3 is 12 residues. The germline V gene encodes CDR1 SGHTA and CDR2 FQGNSA. Written as DNA, the CDR3 is TGTGCCAGCAGCCCCTCCGTCGATGAGCAGTTCTTC. The encoded protein is CASSPSVDEQFF.

The chain's CDR3 is CSVGAGFHYEQYF. CDR3 coding DNA: TGCAGCGTTGGAGCGGGGTTTCACTACGAGCAGTACTTC. This rearrangement joins TRBV29-1 to TRBJ2-4; 7 bases match TRBD2. Near its end, the DNA agrees better with TRBJ2-7, so the J call may be wrong. The CDR3 spans 13 residues. CDR1 is SQVTM and CDR2 is ANQGSEA in the germline V gene.

The gene calls are TRBV6-2 or TRBV6-3 and TRBJ2-3; no definite D call. The CDR3 runs 12 residues. Germline CDR1 reads MNHEY; CDR2 reads SVGEGT. Trimming took 6 bases from V and 6 from J, leaving 10 bases between them. The DNA of the CDR3 is TGTGCCAGCAGCGGACCCCCGGATACGCAGTATTTT. Translation: CASSGPPDTQYF.

This clonotype was counted only a few times. Written as DNA, the CDR3 is TGCAGCGTGTCTGACAGGGTTCACAATGAGCAGTTCTTC. It yields the protein CSVSDRVHNEQFF. The chain uses TRBV29-1 and TRBJ2-1, with 7 bases aligning to TRBD1. The germline CDR1 and CDR2 sequences are SQVTM and ANQGSEA. The CDR3 has 13 amino acids. The V gene end was trimmed by 6 bases and the J gene end by 5 bases; junction bases not matched to a gene: 7.

V and J are TRBV27 and TRBJ2-1; maybe TRBD2 (6 bases). Germline CDR1 reads MNHEY; CDR2 reads SMNVEV (reference sequence). Between the trimmed V and J ends, which lost 3 bases and 4 bases, there was a span of 13 bases. This CDR3 region has 15 residues. The CDR3 sequence: CASSFDLGGYNEQFF. CDR3 DNA: TGTGCCAGCAGTTTCGATTTGGGGGGTTACAATGAGCAGTTCTTC.

This clonotype was seen ten or more times. The CDR3 protein is CASSVGGGSETQYF. The CDR3 DNA follows: TGTGCCAGCAGCGTAGGTGGAGGGTCAGAGACCCAGTACTTC. This chain connects TRBV9 to TRBJ2-5, with D possibly TRBD2 on 6 matching bases. Germline V gives CDR1 SGDLS, CDR2 YYNGEE. The CDR3 extends over 14 amino acids. V was trimmed by 0 bases and J by 4 bases, leaving 10 bases between them.

The chain is built from TRBV9 and TRBJ1-1, with TRBD1 matching 8 bases. This CDR3 region has 14 residues. Per the germline V gene, CDR1 is SGDLS and CDR2 is YYNGEE. V lost 4 bases and J lost 8; bases outside the gene matches: 10. The CDR3 loop is CASSPPDRVSEAFF. The CDR3 DNA is TGTGCCAGCAGCCCACCGGACAGGGTTTCGGAAGCTTTCTTT.

V gene TRBV7-9 combines with J gene TRBJ1-5; D gene uncertain. CDR3 length: 14 amino acids. The germline V gene has CDR1 SEHNR and CDR2 FQNEAQ (reference sequence). The V and J ends lost 7 bases and 5 bases respectively, with 15 bases between them. The CDR3: CASTLAGGHQPQHF. The CDR3 DNA reads as TGTGCCAGCACCCTGGCGGGAGGTCATCAGCCCCAGCATTTT.

V gene TRBV14 combines with J gene TRBJ2-6, with 7 positions matching TRBD1. The germline V gene encodes CDR1 SGHDN and CDR2 FVKESK. The junction had 3 bases not matched to a gene; V was cut back by 2 bases and J by 2 bases. CDR3 length equals 16 residues. The CDR3 nucleotides read TGTGCCAGCAGCCAACAGACAGGGACTGGGGCCAACGTCCTGACTTTC. It translates to CASSQQTGTGANVLTF.

In its sample, this clonotype was seen a few times. The chain links TRBV24-1 to TRBJ2-3; TRBD1 might be the D (5 bases). The CDR3 length is 14 residues. In germline, CDR1 is KGHDR, CDR2 SFDVKD. Trimming took 4 bases from V and 6 from J, leaving 13 bases between them. CDR3 loop: CATSDRPGLDTQYF. Here the CDR3 DNA reads TGTGCCACCAGTGACCGGCCAGGGTTGGATACGCAGTATTTT.

The chain recombines TRBV12-3 or TRBV12-4 with TRBJ1-2; 10 bases map to TRBD1. With 10 bases clipped from V and 4 bases from J, the junction kept 3 bases outside the gene matches. This CDR3 spans 12 amino acids. The CDR3 loop is CAKGQGGYGYTF. As DNA, the CDR3 is TGTGCCAAAGGACAGGGGGGCTATGGCTACACCTTC.

The chain links TRBV5-1 to TRBJ2-1; 7 bases match TRBD1. After removal of 2 bases from V and 4 bases from J, the junction contained 6 bases not matched to a gene. The length of the CDR3 is 15 residues. Per the germline V gene, CDR1 is SGHRS and CDR2 is YFSETQ. The CDR3 is CASSLGDRDYNEQFF. In DNA, the CDR3 is TGCGCCAGCAGCTTAGGAGACAGGGATTACAATGAGCAGTTCTTC.

The V gene is TRBV13, the J gene TRBJ2-5, with D hard to call. Deletions cut 4 bases from V and 2 bases from J, with 8 bases between. This CDR3 region has 13 residues. Germline CDR1 reads PRHDT; CDR2 reads FYEKMQ (reference sequence). This CDR3 is CASSSMTQETQYF. The CDR3 coding sequence is TGTGCCAGCAGCTCCATGACGCAAGAGACCCAGTACTTC.

The chain links TRBV28 to TRBJ2-2, with D unresolved. The CDR3 has 13 residues. From germline, CDR1 is MDHEN and CDR2 SYDVKM. Between the trimmed V and J ends, which lost 7 bases and 8 bases, there was a span of 14 bases. The CDR3 reads CASTSWSPGELFF. For the CDR3, the DNA is TGTGCCAGCACCTCGTGGTCCCCAGGGGAGCTGTTTTTT.

The V and J genes are TRBV20-1 and TRBJ1-5; D uncertain. Germline CDR1 reads DFQATT; CDR2 reads SNEGSKA (reference sequence). V shed 2 bases and J shed 1 base, with 9 bases lying between them. The CDR3 sequence is 14 residues long. The CDR3 DNA follows: TGCAGTGCTAGACGGTGGACGAGCAATCAGCCCCAGCATTTT. Its protein product is CSARRWTSNQPQHF.

The chain combines TRBV27 with TRBJ1-2; 7 positions match TRBD1. The CDR3 is 14 residues long. The V gene's germline CDR1 is MNHEY and CDR2 SMNVEV (reference sequence). V trimming: 3 bases; J trimming: 8 bases; junction bases outside the gene matches: 9. CDR3 nucleotides: TGTGCCAGCAGTTTGCCAGGGGGTCTGGGAGGCTACACCTTC. Translated, it gives CASSLPGGLGGYTF.